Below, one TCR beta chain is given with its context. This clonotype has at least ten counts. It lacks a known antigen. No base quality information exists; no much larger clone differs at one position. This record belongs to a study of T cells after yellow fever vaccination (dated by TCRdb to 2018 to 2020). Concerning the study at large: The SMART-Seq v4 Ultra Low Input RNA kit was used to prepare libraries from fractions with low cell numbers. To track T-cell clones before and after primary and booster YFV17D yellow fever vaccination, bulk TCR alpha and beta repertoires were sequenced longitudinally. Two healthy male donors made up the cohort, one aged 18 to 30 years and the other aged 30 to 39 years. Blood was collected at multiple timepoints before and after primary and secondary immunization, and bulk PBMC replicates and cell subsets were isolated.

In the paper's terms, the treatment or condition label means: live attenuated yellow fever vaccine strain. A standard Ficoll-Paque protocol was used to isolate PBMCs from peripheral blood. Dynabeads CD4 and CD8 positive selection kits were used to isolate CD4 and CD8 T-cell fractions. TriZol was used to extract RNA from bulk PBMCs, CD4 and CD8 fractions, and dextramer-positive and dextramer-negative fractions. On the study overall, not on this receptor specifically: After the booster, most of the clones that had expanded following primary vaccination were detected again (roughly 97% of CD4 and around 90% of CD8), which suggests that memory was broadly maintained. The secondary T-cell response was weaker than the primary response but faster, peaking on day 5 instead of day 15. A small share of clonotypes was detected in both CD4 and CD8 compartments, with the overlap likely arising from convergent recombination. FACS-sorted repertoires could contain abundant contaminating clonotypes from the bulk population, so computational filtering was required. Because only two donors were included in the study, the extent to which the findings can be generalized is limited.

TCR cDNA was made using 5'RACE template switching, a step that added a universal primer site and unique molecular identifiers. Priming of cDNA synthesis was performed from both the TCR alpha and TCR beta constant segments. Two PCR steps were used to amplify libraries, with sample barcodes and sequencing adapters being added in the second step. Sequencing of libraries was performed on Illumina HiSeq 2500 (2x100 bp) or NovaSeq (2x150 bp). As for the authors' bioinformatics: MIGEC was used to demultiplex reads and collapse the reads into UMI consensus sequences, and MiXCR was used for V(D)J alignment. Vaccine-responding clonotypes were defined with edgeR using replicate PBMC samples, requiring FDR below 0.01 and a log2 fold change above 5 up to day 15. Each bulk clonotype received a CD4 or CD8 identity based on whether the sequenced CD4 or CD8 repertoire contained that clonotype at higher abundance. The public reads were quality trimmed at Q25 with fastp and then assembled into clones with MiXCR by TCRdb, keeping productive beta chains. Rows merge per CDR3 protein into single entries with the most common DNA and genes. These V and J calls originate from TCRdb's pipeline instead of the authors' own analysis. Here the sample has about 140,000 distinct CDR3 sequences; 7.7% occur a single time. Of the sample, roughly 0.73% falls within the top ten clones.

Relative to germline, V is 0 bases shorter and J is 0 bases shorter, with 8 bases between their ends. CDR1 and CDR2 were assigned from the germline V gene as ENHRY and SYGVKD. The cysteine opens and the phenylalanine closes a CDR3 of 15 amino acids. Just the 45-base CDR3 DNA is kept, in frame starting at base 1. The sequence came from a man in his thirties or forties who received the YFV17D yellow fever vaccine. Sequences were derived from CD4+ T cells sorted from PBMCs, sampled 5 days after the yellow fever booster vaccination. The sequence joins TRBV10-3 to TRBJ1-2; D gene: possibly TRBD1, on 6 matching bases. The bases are TGTGCCATCAGTGAGTCGGGGGGGCCTAACTATGGCTACACCTTC. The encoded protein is CAISESGGPNYGYTF.